The 18 T cell receptor beta chains reported below all come from one sample, sequenced in a study of T-cell memory formation after mild COVID-19. TCRdb independently ran MiXCR on the 5' RACE reads; one entry per CDR3 protein. The repertoire holds hundreds of thousands of distinct CDR3 sequences, roughly 15% seen once, with about 22% in the top ten. The material sequenced was PBMCs or a T cell subset sorted from them (not recorded which). These receptors originate from a man between 18 and 35 years old who had mild COVID-19 (a few samples of this study predate the infection). Cell type and time point are not known.

This chain links TRBV3-1 with TRBJ2-3, with D perhaps matching TRBD1 (6 bases). Trimming removed 2 bases at V and 2 bases at J, with 17 bases between. The V gene's germline CDR1 is LGHDT and CDR2 YNNKEL (reference sequence). The CDR3 contains 17 residues. The CDR3 sequence is CASSQLTGPSPTDTQYF. The CDR3, as DNA: TGTGCCAGCAGCCAACTTACAGGGCCTTCTCCCACAGATACGCAGTATTTT.

V usage is TRBV5-1 and J usage is TRBJ1-6; D is perhaps TRBD1 (5 bases). V shed 6 bases and J shed 7 bases, with 14 bases lying between them. Germline CDR1 is SGHRS and CDR2 is YFSETQ. This CDR3 has 14 amino acids. The CDR3 nucleotides read TGCGCCAGCACCCCGAACCCAGGGAATTCACCCCTCCACTTT. Its protein is CASTPNPGNSPLHF. The whole variable domain, filled in from reference TRBV5-1 and TRBJ1-6, reads KAGVTQTPRYLIKTRGQQVTLSCSPISGHRSVSWYQQTPGQGLQFLFEYFSETQRNKGNFPGRFSGRQFSNSRSEMNVSTLELGDSALYLCASTPNPGNSPLHFGNGTRLTVT.

This clonotype turned up a few times. This chain links TRBV27 with TRBJ1-1, with TRBD1 as a possible D gene (5 bases). V lost 6 bases to trimming and J lost 3 bases, with 11 bases between them. The CDR3 length is 13 residues. CDR1 is MNHEY, CDR2 SMNVEV, per germline (reference sequence). The CDR3 reads CASSREGYTEAFF. The DNA of the CDR3 is TGTGCCAGCAGCCGGGAGGGGTACACTGAAGCTTTCTTT.

This clonotype has only a few counts. The chain joins TRBV5-6 to TRBJ2-7; tentatively, D is TRBD1 (6 bases). This CDR3 spans 14 amino acids. The V end lost 0 bases, the J end lost 3 bases, and 10 bases lay between the germline ends. Germline values: CDR1 SGHDT, CDR2 YYEEEE. CDR3 region: CASSLGQAVYEQYV. The CDR3 nucleotides read TGTGCCAGCAGCTTGGGACAGGCGGTCTACGAGCAGTACGTC.

The genes are TRBV12-3 or TRBV12-4 and TRBJ1-1, with D unclear. The CDR3 sequence is 14 residues long. Between the trimmed V and J ends, which lost 8 bases and 5 bases, there was a span of 18 bases. CDR3 sequence reads: CASGYPDLGTEAFF. In nucleotides, the CDR3 is TGTGCCAGCGGCTACCCGGATCTGGGGACTGAAGCTTTCTTT.

This chain links TRBV18 with TRBJ2-7; 9 bases align to TRBD2. The V gene's germline CDR1 is KGHSH and CDR2 LQKENI. The CDR3 covers 16 residues. DNA of the CDR3: TGTGCCAGCTCACCACAAGCGGGGGGAACCTCCCACGAGCAGTACGTC. Protein sequence: CASSPQAGGTSHEQYV.

This clonotype showed up many times. The chain employs TRBV11-2 and TRBJ2-1, with a possible D match to TRBD2 (6 bases). CDR3 size: 13 residues. Looked up from germline, CDR1 is SGHAT and CDR2 is FQNNGV. Trimming removed 0 bases at V and 12 bases at J, with 12 bases between. This chain's CDR3 is CASSLDGQGGQFF. CDR3 sequence (DNA): TGTGCCAGCAGCTTAGATGGCCAGGGAGGGCAGTTCTTC.

This clonotype was counted at least ten times. The chain joins TRBV25-1 to TRBJ2-7; TRBD1 is a possible D gene (5 bases). The CDR3 length is 15 residues. Germline CDR1 MGHDK, CDR2 SYGVNS. V lost 3 bases, J lost 1 base, and 13 bases lay in between. In DNA, the CDR3 is TGTGCCAGCAGTGACCAGTCAGGGAAATCCTACGAGCAGTACTTC. It translates to CASSDQSGKSYEQYF.

This clonotype was observed a handful of times. The chain recombines TRBV4-3 with TRBJ1-3; D uncertain. The CDR3 runs 17 residues. Deletions cut 1 base from V and 2 bases from J, with 15 bases between. The germline gives CDR1 LGHNA, CDR2 YSLEER. CDR3 sequence (DNA): TGCGCCAGCAGCCAAGCCTACAAGGTCATAACTGGAAACACCATATATTTT. Amino acid sequence: CASSQAYKVITGNTIYF.

This clonotype has more than one count but fewer than ten. This chain links TRBV4-3 with TRBJ2-3; 11 bases agree with TRBD2. J gave up 10 bases and V 3 bases, and 9 bases lay outside the gene matches. This CDR3 region has 15 residues. CDR1 is LGHNA, CDR2 YSLEER, per germline. The CDR3 nucleotides are TGCGCCAGCAGCCAGGTAGCGGGGGGGCGAGAAGCGCAGTATTTT. This translates into CASSQVAGGREAQYF.

The sample holds a few counts of this clonotype. The V and J genes are TRBV7-2 and TRBJ2-3; D may be TRBD2 (5 bases). In germline, CDR1 is SGHTA, CDR2 FQGNSA. The CDR3 sequence is 15 residues long. V lost 7 bases and J lost 2, with 16 bases in between. CDR3 in DNA: TGTGCCAGCACCCCCACCCGGGGATACACAGATACGCAGTATTTT. This translates into CASTPTRGYTDTQYF.

The sample holds a few counts of this clonotype. DNA for the CDR3: TGCAGCGGGGGGGATGATGGCTACACCTTC. It translates to CSGGDDGYTF. This chain connects TRBV29-1 to TRBJ1-2, with a weak D call TRBD1 (5 bases). Germline CDR1 SQVTM, CDR2 ANQGSEA. V was trimmed by 7 bases and J by 6 bases, leaving 9 bases between them. CDR3 length equals 10 residues.

The V call is TRBV4-1, the J call TRBJ2-7, with D maybe TRBD1 (6 bases). With 1 base removed from V and 0 bases from J, the gap between germline ends came to 7 bases. Germline CDR1 reads MGHRA; CDR2 reads YSYEKL. The CDR3 runs to 14 residues. CDR3: CASSQGQASYEQYF. CDR3 DNA sequence: TGCGCCAGCAGCCAAGGACAGGCCTCCTACGAGCAGTACTTC.

The rearrangement uses TRBV2 and TRBJ1-1, with 7 bases fitting TRBD1. Per germline, CDR1 SNHLY and CDR2 FYNNEI. Losses at the gene ends were 3 bases for V and 5 bases for J; bases not matched to a gene: 9. The CDR3 sequence is 15 residues long. The CDR3 region has the DNA TGTGCCAGCAGTGATTTCCCAGGGGGATGGACTGAAGCTTTCTTT. Translation: CASSDFPGGWTEAFF.

The chain is built from TRBV6-1 and TRBJ2-5, with TRBD2 identical over 12 bases. CDR3 length: 16 residues. Germline-derived CDR1 and CDR2 are MNHNS and SASEGT. V lost 6 bases and J lost 2; bases outside the gene matches: 7. CDR3 residues: CASRASGGAWQETQYF. The CDR3 DNA reads TGTGCCAGCAGAGCTAGCGGGGGGGCCTGGCAAGAGACCCAGTACTTC.

This clonotype has just a few counts. This chain links TRBV5-8 with TRBJ2-7; TRBD2 matches at 7 bases. Germline V gene sequence: CDR1 SGHTS, CDR2 YDEGEE. Trimming at V came to 4 bases and at J to 0 bases, leaving 4 bases not matched to a gene. CDR3 size: 14 residues. The CDR3 DNA reads as TGTGCCAGCAGCCGTAGCGGGCGCTCCTACGAGCAGTACTTC. This encodes CASSRSGRSYEQYF. Looking up the rest from reference TRBV5-8 and TRBJ2-7 gives the full variable domain: EAGVTQSPTHLIKTRGQQATLRCSPISGHTSVYWYQQALGLGLQFLLWYDEGEERNRGNFPPRFSGRQFPNYSSELNVNALELEDSALYLCASSRSGRSYEQYFGPGTRLTVT.

The chain joins TRBV5-1 to TRBJ2-7, with 11 bases that match TRBD1. The CDR3 consists of 15 residues. V lost 0 bases and J lost 3; bases outside the gene matches: 2. CDR1 is SGHRS and CDR2 is YFSETQ in the germline V gene. The CDR3: CASSLDGTGGYEQYF. The CDR3 DNA follows: TGCGCCAGCAGCTTGGATGGGACAGGGGGCTACGAGCAGTACTTC.

Concerning this clonotype: A much larger clone sits a single nucleotide away, making a read error possible. The CDR3 loop reads CASSLSAEDTEAFF. CDR3 nucleotides: TGCGCCAGCAGCTTGTCGGCGGAGGACACTGAAGCTTTCTTT. J is TRBJ1-1 and V is TRBV5-1; D remains unclear. The CDR3 runs 14 residues. Germline loops: CDR1 SGHRS, CDR2 YFSETQ. Trimming pared 1 base from V and 3 bases from J, leaving 10 bases between. Combining the CDR3 with reference TRBV5-1 and TRBJ1-1 gives the whole variable domain KAGVTQTPRYLIKTRGQQVTLSCSPISGHRSVSWYQQTPGQGLQFLFEYFSETQRNKGNFPGRFSGRQFSNSRSEMNVSTLELGDSALYLCASSLSAEDTEAFFGQGTRLTVV.